This T cell receptor (beta chain) was sequenced for a study of blood T cell repertoires in COVID-19. Study-level background: There were acute and convalescent COVID-19 samples, and they came from the United States, Italy and Spain.

Trimming took 5 bases from V and 9 from J, leaving 20 bases between them. Germline CDR1 reads SGHAT; CDR2 reads FQNNGV. The CDR3 has 15 residues. Method: immunoSEQ multiplex PCR; TCRdb's copy keeps in-frame clones and lacks some. The data show 36,000 or so clones, roughly 88% seen once. The sequence derives from a woman aged 70-85 years with active COVID-19. The V call is TRBV11-2, the J call TRBJ2-1, with D tentatively TRBD1 (7 bases). The source material was peripheral blood. The CDR3 DNA reads TGTGCCAGCAGCGTTGGGACAGACCTCGGGGGTGAGCAGTTCTTC. Translation gives CASSVGTDLGGEQFF.